The 16 T cell receptor beta chains presented below share a single source sample, sequenced in a study of cytomegalovirus exposure and HLA in healthy donors. Primers: 60 Vbeta forward and 13 Jbeta reverse. TCRdb's table, derived via immunoSEQ multiplex PCR, lists solely in-frame clones and lacks some. This sample has 150,000 to 200,000 clones, with 75% to 85% found just once. The sequencing sample was made of PBMCs. These receptors were obtained from a boy aged 5-17 years in good health and CMV-seronegative.

This clone was picked up one time. The CDR3 DNA follows: TGTGCCAGCAGCAACAGGGGGAGGCAAGAGACCCAGTACTTC. This translates into CASSNRGRQETQYF. The chain employs TRBV6-5 and TRBJ2-5, with 8 bases lining up with TRBD1. The V gene end was trimmed by 6 bases and the J gene end by 2 bases; junction bases not matched to a gene: 5. Germline lookup yields CDR1 MNHEY and CDR2 SVGAGI. The CDR3 runs 14 residues.

The chain uses TRBV30 and TRBJ2-7; tentatively, D is TRBD1 (6 bases). Trimming cost V 3 bases and J 2 bases, with 8 bases left between them. Germline V gene data show CDR1 as GTSNPN and CDR2 as SVGIG (reference sequence). CDR3 length equals 12 residues. The CDR3 reads CAWRGDTYEQYF. DNA for the CDR3: TGTGCCTGGAGGGGGGACACCTACGAGCAGTACTTC.

This clone was counted between two and nine times. V and J are TRBV6-5 and TRBJ2-1; a weak D match, TRBD2 (6 bases). Trimming removed 1 base from V and 2 bases from J, with 6 bases in between. Germline assignment: CDR1 MNHEY and CDR2 SVGAGI. The CDR3 runs 14 residues. CDR3 sequence: CASSYWGAYNEQFF. DNA for the CDR3: TGTGCCAGCAGTTACTGGGGGGCCTACAATGAGCAGTTCTTC.

This clone was detected only a few times. The chain is built from TRBV5-1 and TRBJ2-2; D is unclear. Deletions cut 4 bases from V and 0 bases from J, with 16 bases between. The CDR3 spans 17 residues. Germline values: CDR1 SGHRS, CDR2 YFSETQ. CDR3 sequence (DNA): TGCGCCAGCAGCCCACGGCGACTGAATTCGAACACCGGGGAGCTGTTTTTT. This gives the protein CASSPRRLNSNTGELFF.

This chain uses TRBV7-2 with TRBJ1-2; D is unresolved. The CDR3 runs to 14 residues. CDR1 and CDR2 from the germline V gene are SGHTA and FQGNSA. V gave up 4 bases and J gave up 6 bases, with 15 bases separating them. The CDR3 DNA follows: TGTGCCAGCAGCTCGGCTGAAAATCGGGATGGCTACACCTTC. Its translation is CASSSAENRDGYTF. The whole variable domain, remainder taken from reference TRBV7-2 and TRBJ1-2, is GAGVSQSPSNKVTEKGKDVELRCDPISGHTALYWYRQSLGQGLEFLIYFQGNSAPDKSGLPSDRFSAERTGGSVSTLTIQRTQQEDSAVYLCASSSAENRDGYTFGSGTRLTVV.

The gene calls are TRBV5-4 and TRBJ1-4; a possible D gene is TRBD1 (6 bases). Trimming removed 4 bases from V and 8 bases from J, with 15 bases in between. CDR3 length: 14 residues. CDR1 and CDR2 (germline): SGHNT, YYREEE (reference sequence). CDR3 sequence: CASSVSGTKEKLFF. The DNA of the CDR3 is TGTGCCAGCAGCGTGTCCGGGACAAAGGAAAAACTGTTTTTT.

V and J are TRBV14 and TRBJ2-3; maybe TRBD2 (6 bases). Germline V gene lookup returns CDR1 SGHDN and CDR2 FVKESK. V lost 1 base and J lost 5, with 16 bases in between. The CDR3 contains 16 residues. CDR3 amino acids: CASSQGNAGRIDTQYF. The CDR3 bases are TGTGCCAGCAGCCAAGGGAATGCGGGACGGATAGATACGCAGTATTTT.

The chain links TRBV7-8 to TRBJ2-1; TRBD2 matches 11 bases. Germline CDR1 is SGHVS and CDR2 is FQNEAQ. Unmatched junction bases numbered 11, after V lost 2 bases and J lost 8 bases. The CDR3 loop spans 17 amino acids. In DNA, the CDR3 is TGTGCCAGCAGCTTACTAGCACTAGCGGGAGCCGGCGATGAGCAGTTCTTC. Its translation is CASSLLALAGAGDEQFF.

The chain couples TRBV9 to TRBJ2-7; possible D gene TRBD2, 6 bases. V shed 0 bases and J shed 1 base, with 11 bases lying between them. This CDR3 region has 15 residues. Looked up from germline, CDR1 is SGDLS and CDR2 is YYNGEE. The CDR3 loop is CASSVEMEGSYEQYF. As DNA, the CDR3 is TGTGCCAGCAGCGTAGAGATGGAGGGATCCTACGAGCAGTACTTC.

The gene calls are TRBV18 and TRBJ2-5; 8 nucleotides align to TRBD2. V was clipped by 6 bases and J by 4 bases; unmatched bases: 10. The CDR3 is 15 residues long. Germline CDR1 KGHSH, CDR2 LQKENI. CDR3 in DNA: TGTGCCAGCTCCCCCCGGGGGGGTTTAGGAGAGACCCAGTACTTC. Translating it yields CASSPRGGLGETQYF.

This rearrangement joins TRBV18 to TRBJ2-5, with D hard to call. The CDR3 has 10 residues. The ends were cut back, 5 bases at V and 5 bases at J, with 3 bases in the middle. CDR1 is KGHSH, CDR2 LQKENI, per germline. CDR3 nucleotide sequence: TGTGCCAGCTCATCTGAGACCCAGTACTTC. It specifies CASSSETQYF. Variable domain in full (rest from reference TRBV18 and TRBJ2-5): NAGVMQNPRHLVRRRGQEARLRCSPMKGHSHVYWYRQLPEEGLKFMVYLQKENIIDESGMPKERFSAEFPKEGPSILRIQQVVRGDSAAYFCASSSETQYFGPGTRLLVL.

J is TRBJ1-6 and V is TRBV5-4; D is undetermined. This CDR3 contains 13 residues. Germline CDR1 and CDR2: SGHNT and YYREEE (reference sequence). V shed 2 bases and J shed 8 bases, with 8 bases lying between them. CDR3 DNA sequence: TGTGCCAGCAGCTTATCACCGGATTCACCCCTCCACTTT. Translating it yields CASSLSPDSPLHF. Based on the CDR3 plus reference TRBV5-4 and TRBJ1-6, the full variable domain is ETGVTQSPTHLIKTRGQQVTLRCSSQSGHNTVSWYQQALGQGPQFIFQYYREEENGRGNFPPRFSGLQFPNYSSELNVNALELDDSALYLCASSLSPDSPLHFGNGTRLTVT.

The rearrangement uses TRBV5-4 and TRBJ2-7; 9 bases agree with TRBD2. CDR3 size: 15 residues. V was clipped by 2 bases and J by 2 bases; unmatched bases: 5. Germline assignment: CDR1 SGHNT and CDR2 YYREEE (reference sequence). CDR3 region: CASSFNSGSTYEQYF. In nucleotides, the CDR3 is TGTGCCAGCAGCTTTAATAGCGGGAGTACCTACGAGCAGTACTTC.

The rearrangement uses TRBV30 and TRBJ1-3; no definite D call. CDR3 length: 14 residues. With 4 bases removed from V and 0 bases from J, the gap between germline ends came to 10 bases. Germline V gene sequence: CDR1 GTSNPN, CDR2 SVGIG (reference sequence). The CDR3 DNA reads TGTGCCTGGAAAAGACAATTCTCTGGAAACACCATATATTTT. It encodes CAWKRQFSGNTIYF.

The chain joins TRBV4-3 to TRBJ1-1; a possible D gene is TRBD1 (6 bases). Trimming cost V 4 bases and J 3 bases, with 15 bases left between them. This CDR3 region has 15 residues. Looked up from germline, CDR1 is LGHNA and CDR2 is YSLEER. The CDR3 loop reads CASSRNTGRDTEAFF. CDR3 sequence (DNA): TGCGCCAGCAGCCGTAACACAGGGAGGGACACTGAAGCTTTCTTT.

This clone has only one observation. The chain combines TRBV10-1 with TRBJ2-7; 9 bases are a match to TRBD1. The V and J ends lost 3 bases and 3 bases, in that order; junction bases with no gene match: 12. The CDR3 is 17 residues long. The germline V gene has CDR1 WNHNN and CDR2 SYGVQD (reference sequence). CDR3 coding DNA: TGCGCCAGCAGTGAACGATTAGACCCGGGACAGGGCTACGAGCAGTACTTC. Its translation: CASSERLDPGQGYEQYF.